The entry that follows covers one T cell receptor beta chain sequence. Germline CDR1 is LNHDA and CDR2 is SQIVND (reference sequence). J gave up 4 bases and V 5 bases, and 9 bases lay outside the gene matches. CDR3 length equals 16 residues. This record comes from a study of control samples from healthy donors and cancer patients. The protocol was immunoSEQ multiplex PCR, while the TCRdb copy is restricted to in-frame clones and leaves out a portion. This sample has fewer than 120,000 clones; approximately 88% occur once, and the top ten carry approximately 3.7%. The chain uses TRBV19 and TRBJ1-4, with 8 positions matching TRBD1. The specimen was PBMCs. The sequence was collected from a woman aged 55-75 years with lung cancer. As DNA, the CDR3 is TGTGCCAGTAGTTTTACGACAGGGGCAAGTAATGAAAAACTGTTTTTT. Encoded protein: CASSFTTGASNEKLFF. Full variable domain (rest looked up from reference TRBV19 and TRBJ1-4): DGGITQSPKYLFRKEGQNVTLSCEQNLNHDAMYWYRQDPGQGLRLIYYSQIVNDFQKGDIAEGYSVSREKKESFPLTVTSAQKNPTAFYLCASSFTTGASNEKLFFGSGTQLSVL.